The rows below give T cell receptor beta chains drawn from one sample of a study of cytomegalovirus exposure and HLA in healthy donors. The table came from immunoSEQ multiplex PCR; TCRdb's copy has only in-frame clones and leaves some out. This sample contains fewer than 200,000 clones. The sample comprised PBMCs. All receptors come from an older woman in good health and CMV-seronegative. Both conserved end residues are part of each CDR3. The D gene is left open where the match is weak.

cdr3_aa | cdr3_nt | v_call | d_call | cdr3_length | j_call
CASIPLDRDIAEAFF | TGTGCCAGTATCCCTCTCGACAGGGATATAGCTGAAGCTTTCTTT | TRBV19 | TRBD1 | 15 | TRBJ1-1
CAFPVYNEQFF | TGTGCCTTCCCTGTCTACAATGAGCAGTTCTTC | TRBV7-9 | - | 11 | TRBJ2-1
CASSLGLASYEQYF | TGTGCCAGCAGTTTAGGACTAGCGTCCTACGAGCAGTACTTC | TRBV6-1 | TRBD2 | 14 | TRBJ2-7
CASSLAGTVNTEAFF | TGCGCCAGCAGCTTAGCCGGGACAGTGAACACTGAAGCTTTCTTT | TRBV5-1 | TRBD1 | 15 | TRBJ1-1
CASSIDTGTFYYEQYF | TGTGCCAGTAGTATAGATACCGGGACATTTTACTACGAGCAGTACTTC | TRBV19 | - | 16 | TRBJ2-7
CAWSVQGDQPQHF | TGTGCCTGGAGTGTACAAGGGGATCAGCCCCAGCATTTT | TRBV30 | - | 13 | TRBJ1-5
CASSRTAGLGTEAFF | TGCGCCAGCAGCCGAACCGCGGGCTTGGGGACTGAAGCTTTCTTT | TRBV4-1 | - | 15 | TRBJ1-1
CASSPPFRDVVANEQFF | TGTGCCAGCAGCCCCCCGTTCAGGGATGTCGTAGCCAATGAGCAGTTCTTC | TRBV5-4 | - | 17 | TRBJ2-1
CASSQIGRALQETQYF | TGCGCCAGCAGCCAAATAGGCAGGGCCCTCCAAGAGACCCAGTACTTC | TRBV4-1 | - | 16 | TRBJ2-5
CASNLRGSGANVLTF | TGTGCCAGCAACCTCAGGGGTTCTGGGGCCAACGTCCTGACTTTC | TRBV7-8 | - | 15 | TRBJ2-6
CASSLSGQGGIGVNEKLFF | TGTGCCAGCAGCTTGTCGGGACAGGGAGGTATTGGGGTTAATGAAAAACTGTTTTTT | TRBV5-5 | TRBD1 | 19 | TRBJ1-4
CASSPAGGYSGNTIYF | TGTGCCAGCTCACCGGCGGGGGGATACTCTGGAAACACCATATATTTT | TRBV18 | - | 16 | TRBJ1-3
CASSLEAGAFYEQYF | TGTGCCAGCAGCTTAGAGGCGGGGGCCTTCTACGAGCAGTACTTC | TRBV7-8 | - | 15 | TRBJ2-7
CASSLEKDSPLHF | TGCGCCAGCAGCCTCGAGAAAGATTCACCCCTCCACTTT | TRBV4-3 | - | 13 | TRBJ1-6
CASSGGTVSSGNTIYF | TGTGCCAGCAGCGGGGGGACGGTGAGCTCTGGAAACACCATATATTTT | TRBV5-4 | - | 16 | TRBJ1-3
CASRMRTGLIFSYNEQFF | TGTGCCAGTAGGATGAGGACAGGCCTGATATTCTCCTACAATGAGCAGTTCTTC | TRBV19 | TRBD1 | 18 | TRBJ2-1
CASSFPGTGNTIYF | TGTGCCAGCAGCTTCCCCGGGACTGGAAACACCATATATTTT | TRBV7-9 | - | 14 | TRBJ1-3
CASSDLQRGLYEQYF | TGTGCCAGCAGTGACCTCCAGCGGGGTCTGTACGAGCAGTACTTC | TRBV6-1 | TRBD2 | 15 | TRBJ2-7
CASSPGLAESSYEQYF | TGTGCCAGCAGCCCTGGACTAGCGGAAAGCTCCTACGAGCAGTACTTC | TRBV11-2 | TRBD2 | 16 | TRBJ2-7
CASSVPGHSTDTQYF | TGTGCCAGCAGCGTTCCGGGACACAGCACAGATACGCAGTATTTT | TRBV9 | - | 15 | TRBJ2-3
CASGQANSPLHF | TGTGCCAGCGGACAGGCAAATTCACCCCTCCACTTT | TRBV6-5 | TRBD1 | 12 | TRBJ1-6
CASSEAEGSEAFF | TGTGCCAGCAGTGAAGCTGAGGGCAGTGAAGCTTTCTTT | TRBV2 | - | 13 | TRBJ1-1
CAPGRGGTEAFF | TGTGCCCCAGGGAGGGGGGGCACTGAAGCTTTCTTT | TRBV5-4 | - | 12 | TRBJ1-1
CASSYSLDSQETQYF | TGTGCCAGCAGTTACTCGCTGGACAGTCAAGAGACCCAGTACTTC | TRBV6-5 | - | 15 | TRBJ2-5
CASSPSDRPNEKLFF | TGTGCCAGCTCACCTTCGGACAGACCTAATGAAAAACTGTTTTTT | TRBV18 | - | 15 | TRBJ1-4
CASSILDRAPGELFF | TGTGCCAGTAGTATACTGGACAGGGCACCCGGGGAGCTGTTTTTT | TRBV19 | TRBD1 | 15 | TRBJ2-2
CASSFNRGRGGTEAFF | TGTGCCAGCTCATTCAACAGGGGGCGCGGGGGCACTGAAGCTTTCTTT | TRBV18 | TRBD1 | 16 | TRBJ1-1
CASSETAYGYTF | TGTGCCAGCAGTGAAACAGCCTATGGCTACACCTTC | TRBV2 | - | 12 | TRBJ1-2
CASSQEERGETQYF | TGTGCCAGCAGCCAAGAAGAACGGGGGGAGACCCAGTACTTC | TRBV4-2 | - | 14 | TRBJ2-5
CASSPQGRGYEQYF | TGTGCCAGCAGCCCCCAGGGGCGCGGTTACGAGCAGTACTTC | TRBV11-1 | - | 14 | TRBJ2-7